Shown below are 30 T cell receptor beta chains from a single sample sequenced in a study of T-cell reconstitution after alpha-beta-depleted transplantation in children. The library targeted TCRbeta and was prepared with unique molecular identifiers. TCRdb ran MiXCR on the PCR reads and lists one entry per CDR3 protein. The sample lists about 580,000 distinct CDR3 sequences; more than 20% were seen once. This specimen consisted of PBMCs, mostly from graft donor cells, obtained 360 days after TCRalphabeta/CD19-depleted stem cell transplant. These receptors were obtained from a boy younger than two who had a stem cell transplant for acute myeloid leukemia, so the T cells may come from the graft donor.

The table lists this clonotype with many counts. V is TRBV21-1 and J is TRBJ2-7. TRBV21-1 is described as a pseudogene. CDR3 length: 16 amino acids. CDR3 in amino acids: CASSNPFDRSSYEQYF. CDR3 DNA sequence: TGTGCCAGCAGCAATCCCTTCGACAGGAGCTCCTACGAGCAGTACTTC.

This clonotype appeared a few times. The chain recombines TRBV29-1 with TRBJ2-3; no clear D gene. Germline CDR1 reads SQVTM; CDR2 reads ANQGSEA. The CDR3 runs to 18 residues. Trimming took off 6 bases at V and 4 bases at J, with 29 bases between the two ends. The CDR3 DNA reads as TGCAGCGTCCTCGGGCCTCCCCGTATGGCCGTCATCCCAGATACGCAGTATTTT. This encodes CSVLGPPRMAVIPDTQYF.

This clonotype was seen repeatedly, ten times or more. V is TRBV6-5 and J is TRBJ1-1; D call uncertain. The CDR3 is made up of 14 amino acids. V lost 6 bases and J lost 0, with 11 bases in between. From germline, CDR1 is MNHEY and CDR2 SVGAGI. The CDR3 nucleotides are TGTGCCAGCAGACCCGACGCTTTGAACACTGAAGCTTTCTTT. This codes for CASRPDALNTEAFF.

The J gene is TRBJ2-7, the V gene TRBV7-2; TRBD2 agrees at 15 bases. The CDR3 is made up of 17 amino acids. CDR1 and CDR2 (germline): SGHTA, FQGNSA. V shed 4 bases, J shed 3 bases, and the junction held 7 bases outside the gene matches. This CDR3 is CASSSPGLAGGNYEQYF. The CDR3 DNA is TGTGCCAGCAGCTCCCCGGGACTAGCGGGGGGAAACTACGAGCAGTACTTC.

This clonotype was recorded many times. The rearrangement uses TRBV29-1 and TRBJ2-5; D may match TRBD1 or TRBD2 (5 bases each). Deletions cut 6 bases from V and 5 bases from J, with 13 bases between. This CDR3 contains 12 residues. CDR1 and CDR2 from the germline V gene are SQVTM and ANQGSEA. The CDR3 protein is CSVGTQEETQYF. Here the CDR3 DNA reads TGCAGCGTAGGGACCCAAGAGGAGACCCAGTACTTC.

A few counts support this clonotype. CDR3 residues: CASSPRQNYNEQFF. The CDR3 nucleotides are TGTGCCAGCAGTCCCAGACAGAACTACAATGAGCAGTTCTTC. The chain carries TRBV12-3 or TRBV12-4 and TRBJ2-1, with D possibly TRBD1 on 5 matching bases. V lost 5 bases and J 3 bases, leaving 11 bases between the germline ends. The CDR3 loop spans 14 amino acids.

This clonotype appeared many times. The CDR3 here is CASSLEGAGDQPQHF. DNA for the CDR3: TGTGCCAGCAGTTTAGAGGGTGCAGGGGATCAGCCCCAGCATTTT. This chain joins TRBV12-3 or TRBV12-4 and TRBJ1-5, with a weak D call TRBD1 (6 bases). The CDR3 runs 15 residues. Trimming shortened V by 1 base and J by 5 bases, and 12 bases separated the two germline ends.

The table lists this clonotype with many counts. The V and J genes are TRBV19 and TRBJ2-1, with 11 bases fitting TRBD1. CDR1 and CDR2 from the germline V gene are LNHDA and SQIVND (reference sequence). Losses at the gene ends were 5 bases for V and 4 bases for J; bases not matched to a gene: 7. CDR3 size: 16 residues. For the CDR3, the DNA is TGTGCCAGTAGTTTGTCCGGGACAGGGGGATACAATGAGCAGTTCTTC. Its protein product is CASSLSGTGGYNEQFF. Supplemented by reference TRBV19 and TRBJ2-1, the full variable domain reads DGGITQSPKYLFRKEGQNVTLSCEQNLNHDAMYWYRQDPGQGLRLIYYSQIVNDFQKGDIAEGYSVSREKKESFPLTVTSAQKNPTAFYLCASSLSGTGGYNEQFFGPGTRLTVL.

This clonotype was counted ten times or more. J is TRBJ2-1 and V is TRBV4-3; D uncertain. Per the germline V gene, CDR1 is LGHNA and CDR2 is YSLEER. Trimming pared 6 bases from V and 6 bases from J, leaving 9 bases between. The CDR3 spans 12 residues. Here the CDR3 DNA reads TGCGCCAGCAGGGGGTCGGGCAATGAGCAGTTCTTC. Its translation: CASRGSGNEQFF.

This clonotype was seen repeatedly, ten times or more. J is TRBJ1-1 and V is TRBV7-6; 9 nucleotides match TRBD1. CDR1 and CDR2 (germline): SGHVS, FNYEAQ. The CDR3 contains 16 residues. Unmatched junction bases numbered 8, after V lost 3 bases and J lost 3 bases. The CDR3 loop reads CASSFELDRGDTEAFF. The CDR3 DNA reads TGTGCCAGCAGCTTTGAATTGGACAGGGGAGACACTGAAGCTTTCTTT.

CDR3: CSAGGGARRESYEQYV. CDR3 DNA sequence: TGCAGTGCGGGCGGGGGGGCCCGTAGAGAATCCTACGAGCAGTACGTC. The V call is TRBV20-1, the J call TRBJ2-7; 9 bases are a match to TRBD2. CDR3 length: 16 amino acids. V was clipped by 6 bases and J by 1 base; unmatched bases: 13. Germline V CDR1 and CDR2: DFQATT, SNEGSKA (reference sequence).

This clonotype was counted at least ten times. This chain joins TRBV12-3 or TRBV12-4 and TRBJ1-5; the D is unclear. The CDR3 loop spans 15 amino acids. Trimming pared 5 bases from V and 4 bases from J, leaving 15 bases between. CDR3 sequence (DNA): TGTGCCAGCAGTGCCGATGGACGGCCTAATCAGCCCCAGCATTTT. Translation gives CASSADGRPNQPQHF.

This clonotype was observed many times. CDR3 in DNA: TGCGCCAGCAGCGGGGGGACTTACTCTGGAAACACCATATATTTT. Translation: CASSGGTYSGNTIYF. The chain couples TRBV5-1 to TRBJ1-3, with D maybe TRBD1 (5 bases). The CDR3 totals 15 residues. Germline-derived CDR1 and CDR2 are SGHRS and YFSETQ. V lost 4 bases, J lost 0 bases, and 11 bases lay in between.

This CDR3 reads CASSYSTLGQQIAKNIQYF. The CDR3 DNA sequence: TGTGCCAGCAGTTACTCGACTCTAGGGCAACAGATAGCCAAAAACATTCAGTACTTC. The chain employs TRBV6-2 or TRBV6-3 and TRBJ2-4; the D is unclear. This CDR3 comprises 19 residues. Germline V gene data show CDR1 as MNHEY and CDR2 as SVGEGT. Trimming cost V 0 bases and J 0 bases, with 18 bases left between them.

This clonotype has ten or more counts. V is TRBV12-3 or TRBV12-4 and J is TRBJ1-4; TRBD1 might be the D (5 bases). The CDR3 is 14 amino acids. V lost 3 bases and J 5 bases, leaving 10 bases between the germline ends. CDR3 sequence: CASSFRVSNEKLFF. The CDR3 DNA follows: TGTGCCAGCAGTTTCAGGGTTTCCAATGAAAAACTGTTTTTT.

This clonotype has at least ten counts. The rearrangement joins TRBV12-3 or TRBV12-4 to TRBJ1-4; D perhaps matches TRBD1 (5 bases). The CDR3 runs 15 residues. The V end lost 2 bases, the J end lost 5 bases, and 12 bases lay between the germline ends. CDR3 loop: CASSLRQTSNEKLFF. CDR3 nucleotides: TGTGCCAGCAGTTTAAGACAGACCTCAAATGAAAAACTGTTTTTT.

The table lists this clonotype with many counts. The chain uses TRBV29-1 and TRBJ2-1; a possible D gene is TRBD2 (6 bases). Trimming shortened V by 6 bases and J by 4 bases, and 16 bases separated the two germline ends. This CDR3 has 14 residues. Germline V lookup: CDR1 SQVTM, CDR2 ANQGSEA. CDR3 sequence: CSVAPGTPYNEQFF. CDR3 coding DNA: TGCAGCGTGGCCCCCGGGACTCCTTACAATGAGCAGTTCTTC.

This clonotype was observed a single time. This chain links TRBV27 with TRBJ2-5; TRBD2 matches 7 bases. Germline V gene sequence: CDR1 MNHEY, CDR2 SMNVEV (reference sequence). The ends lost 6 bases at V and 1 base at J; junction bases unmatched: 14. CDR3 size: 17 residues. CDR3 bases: TGTGCCAGCAGGATTCCTTCGATACTAGCGCCCCAAGAGACCCAGTACTTC. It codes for CASRIPSILAPQETQYF.

The CDR3 DNA is TGCAGTGCTCGTAAGACTAGCGGGGGGGTGTACAATGAGCAGTTCTTC. Translating it yields CSARKTSGGVYNEQFF. The genes are TRBV20-1 and TRBJ2-1, with 14 bases lining up with TRBD2. Per the germline V gene, CDR1 is DFQATT and CDR2 is SNEGSKA (reference sequence). The CDR3 runs to 16 residues. J was trimmed by 4 bases and V by 5 bases; bases with no gene match: 7.

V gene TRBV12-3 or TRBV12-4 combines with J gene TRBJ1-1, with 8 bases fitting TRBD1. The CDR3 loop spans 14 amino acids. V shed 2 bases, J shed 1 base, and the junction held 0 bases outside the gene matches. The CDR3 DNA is TGTGCCAGCAGTTTACAGGGGGCGAACACTGAAGCTTTCTTT. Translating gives CASSLQGANTEAFF.

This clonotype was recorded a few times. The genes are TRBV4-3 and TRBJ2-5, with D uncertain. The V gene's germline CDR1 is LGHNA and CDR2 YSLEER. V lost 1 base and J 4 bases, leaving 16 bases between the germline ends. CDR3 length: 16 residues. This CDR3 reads CASSQGPSVVSETQYF. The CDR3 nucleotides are TGCGCCAGCAGCCAAGGTCCCAGTGTAGTCTCAGAGACCCAGTACTTC.

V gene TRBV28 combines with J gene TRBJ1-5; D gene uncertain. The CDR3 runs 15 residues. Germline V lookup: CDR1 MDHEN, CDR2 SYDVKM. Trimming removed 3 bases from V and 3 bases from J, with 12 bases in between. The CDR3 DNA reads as TGTGCCAGCAGTTTGCCTCAGGCCCACAATCAGCCCCAGCATTTT. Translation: CASSLPQAHNQPQHF.

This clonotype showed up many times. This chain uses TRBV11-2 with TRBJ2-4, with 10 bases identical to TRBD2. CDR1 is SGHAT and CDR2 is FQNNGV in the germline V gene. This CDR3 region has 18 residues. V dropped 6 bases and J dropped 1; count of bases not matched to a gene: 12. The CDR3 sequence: CASSTSGDPWGAKNIQYF. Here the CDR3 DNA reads TGTGCCAGCAGTACTAGCGGGGACCCTTGGGGCGCCAAAAACATTCAGTACTTC.

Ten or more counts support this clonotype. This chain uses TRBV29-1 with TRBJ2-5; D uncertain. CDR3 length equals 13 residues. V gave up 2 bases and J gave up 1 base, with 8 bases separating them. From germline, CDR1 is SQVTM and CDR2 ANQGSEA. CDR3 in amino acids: CSVERWSQETQYF. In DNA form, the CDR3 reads TGCAGCGTTGAAAGGTGGTCCCAAGAGACCCAGTACTTC.

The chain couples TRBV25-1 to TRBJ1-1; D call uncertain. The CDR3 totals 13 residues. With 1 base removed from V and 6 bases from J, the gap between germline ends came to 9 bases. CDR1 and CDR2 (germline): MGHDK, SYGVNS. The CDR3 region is CASSELGPPEAFF. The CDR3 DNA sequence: TGTGCCAGCAGTGAATTAGGGCCCCCTGAAGCTTTCTTT. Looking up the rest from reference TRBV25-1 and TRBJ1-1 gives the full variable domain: EADIYQTPRYLVIGTGKKITLECSQTMGHDKMYWYQQDPGMELHLIHYSYGVNSTEKGDLSSESTVSRIRTEHFPLTLESARPSHTSQYLCASSELGPPEAFFGQGTRLTVV.

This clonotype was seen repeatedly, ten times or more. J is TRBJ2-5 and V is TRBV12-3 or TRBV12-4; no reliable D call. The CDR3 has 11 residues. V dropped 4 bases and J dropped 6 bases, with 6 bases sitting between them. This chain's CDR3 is CASSSQQTQYF. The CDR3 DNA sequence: TGTGCCAGCAGTTCTCAGCAGACCCAGTACTTC.

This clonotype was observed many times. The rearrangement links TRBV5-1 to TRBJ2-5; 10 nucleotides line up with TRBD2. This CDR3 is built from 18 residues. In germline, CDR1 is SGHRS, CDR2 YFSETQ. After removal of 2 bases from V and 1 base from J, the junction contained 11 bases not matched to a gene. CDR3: CASSFTSGVLLFQETQYF. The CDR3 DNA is TGCGCCAGCAGCTTCACTAGCGGGGTGCTTCTCTTCCAAGAGACCCAGTACTTC.

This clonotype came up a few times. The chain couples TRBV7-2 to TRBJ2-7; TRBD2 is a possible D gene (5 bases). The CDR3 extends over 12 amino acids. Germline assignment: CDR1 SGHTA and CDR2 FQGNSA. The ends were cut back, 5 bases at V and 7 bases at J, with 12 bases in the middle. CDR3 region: CASSLRVGEQYF. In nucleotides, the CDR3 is TGTGCCAGCAGCCTGCGGGTCGGTGAGCAGTACTTC.

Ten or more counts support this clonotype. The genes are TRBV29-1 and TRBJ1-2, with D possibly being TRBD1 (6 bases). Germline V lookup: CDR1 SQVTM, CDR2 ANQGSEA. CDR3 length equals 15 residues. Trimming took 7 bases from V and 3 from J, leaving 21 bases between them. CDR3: CSAEGIRGPHYGYTF. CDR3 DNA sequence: TGCAGCGCCGAAGGTATCCGGGGGCCTCACTATGGCTACACCTTC. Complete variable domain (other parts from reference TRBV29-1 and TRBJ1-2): SAVISQKPSRDICQRGTSLTIQCQVDSQVTMMFWYRQQPGQSLTLIATANQGSEATYESGFVIDKFPISRPNLTFSTLTVSNMSPEDSSIYLCSAEGIRGPHYGYTFGSGTRLTVV.

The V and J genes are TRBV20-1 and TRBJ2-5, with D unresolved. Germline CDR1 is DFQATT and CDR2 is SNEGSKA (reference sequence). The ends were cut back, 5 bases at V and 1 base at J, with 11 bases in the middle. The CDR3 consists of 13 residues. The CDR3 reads CSAVQSPQETQYF. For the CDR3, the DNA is TGCAGTGCTGTGCAGAGTCCCCAAGAGACCCAGTACTTC.